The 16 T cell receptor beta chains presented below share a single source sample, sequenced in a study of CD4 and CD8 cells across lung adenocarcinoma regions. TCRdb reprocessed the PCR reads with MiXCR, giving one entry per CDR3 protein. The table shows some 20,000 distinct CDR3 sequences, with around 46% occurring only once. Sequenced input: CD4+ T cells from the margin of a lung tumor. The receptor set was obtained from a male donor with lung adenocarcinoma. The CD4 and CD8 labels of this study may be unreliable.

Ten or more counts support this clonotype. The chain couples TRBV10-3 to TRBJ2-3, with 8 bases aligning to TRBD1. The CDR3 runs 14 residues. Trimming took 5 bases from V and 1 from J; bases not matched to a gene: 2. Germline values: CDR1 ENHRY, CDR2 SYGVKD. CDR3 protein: CAISTDRGTDTQYF. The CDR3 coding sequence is TGTGCCATCAGTACGGACAGGGGCACAGATACGCAGTATTTT.

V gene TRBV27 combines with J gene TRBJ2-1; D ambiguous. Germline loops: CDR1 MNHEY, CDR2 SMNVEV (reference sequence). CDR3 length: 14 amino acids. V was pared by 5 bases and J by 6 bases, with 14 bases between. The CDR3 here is CASSLRPSGNEQFF. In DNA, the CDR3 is TGTGCCAGCAGTCTCCGTCCCTCGGGCAATGAGCAGTTCTTC.

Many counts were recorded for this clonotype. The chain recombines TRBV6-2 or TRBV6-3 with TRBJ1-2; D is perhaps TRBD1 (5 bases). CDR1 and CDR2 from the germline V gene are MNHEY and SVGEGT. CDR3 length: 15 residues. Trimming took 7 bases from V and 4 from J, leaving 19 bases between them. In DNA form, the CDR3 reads TGTGCCAGCACCCTTACTTCCCTGACAGCCTATGGCTACACCTTC. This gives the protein CASTLTSLTAYGYTF.

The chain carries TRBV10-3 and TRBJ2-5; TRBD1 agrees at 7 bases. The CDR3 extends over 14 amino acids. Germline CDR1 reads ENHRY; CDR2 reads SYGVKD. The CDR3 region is CAGKGGRDRETQYF. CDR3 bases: TGTGCGGGGAAAGGGGGCCGTGACCGAGAGACCCAGTACTTC.

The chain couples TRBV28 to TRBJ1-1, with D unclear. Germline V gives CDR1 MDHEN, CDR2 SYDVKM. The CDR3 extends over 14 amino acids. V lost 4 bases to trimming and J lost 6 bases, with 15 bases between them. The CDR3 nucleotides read TGTGCCAGCAGTTCCGTATGGGGAACACCTGAAGCTTTCTTT. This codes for CASSSVWGTPEAFF. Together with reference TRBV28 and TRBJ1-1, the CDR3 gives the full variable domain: DVKVTQSSRYLVKRTGEKVFLECVQDMDHENMFWYRQDPGLGLRLIYFSYDVKMKEKGDIPEGYSVSREKKERFSLILESASTNQTSMYLCASSSVWGTPEAFFGQGTRLTVV.

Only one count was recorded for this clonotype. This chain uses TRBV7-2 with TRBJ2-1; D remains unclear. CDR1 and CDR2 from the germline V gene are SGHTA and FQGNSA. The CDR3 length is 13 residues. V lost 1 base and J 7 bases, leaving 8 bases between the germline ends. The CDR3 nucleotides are TGTGCCAGCAGCTTAGTTAAGGCTAATGAGCAGTTCTTC. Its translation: CASSLVKANEQFF.

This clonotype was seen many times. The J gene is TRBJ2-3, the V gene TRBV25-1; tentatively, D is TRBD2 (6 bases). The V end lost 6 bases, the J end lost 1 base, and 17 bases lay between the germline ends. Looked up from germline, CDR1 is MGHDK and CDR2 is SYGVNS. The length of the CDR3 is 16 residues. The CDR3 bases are TGTGCCAGCAGCCCCAGCGGGCCCTCGGGCACAGATACGCAGTATTTT. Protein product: CASSPSGPSGTDTQYF.

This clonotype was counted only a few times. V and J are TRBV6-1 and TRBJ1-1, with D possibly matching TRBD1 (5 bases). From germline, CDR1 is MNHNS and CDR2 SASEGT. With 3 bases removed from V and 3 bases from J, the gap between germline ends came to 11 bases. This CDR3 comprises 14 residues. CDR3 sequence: CASSDRGTDTEAFF. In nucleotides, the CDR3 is TGTGCCAGCAGTGATAGGGGAACGGACACTGAAGCTTTCTTT.

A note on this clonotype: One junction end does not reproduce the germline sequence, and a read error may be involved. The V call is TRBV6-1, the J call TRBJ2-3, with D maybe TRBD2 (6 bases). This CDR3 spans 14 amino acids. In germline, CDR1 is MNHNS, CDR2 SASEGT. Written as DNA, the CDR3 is TGTGCCAGCAGGGGTACGGGAGCCAAAGACACGCAGTACTTT. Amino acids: CASRGTGAKDTQYF.

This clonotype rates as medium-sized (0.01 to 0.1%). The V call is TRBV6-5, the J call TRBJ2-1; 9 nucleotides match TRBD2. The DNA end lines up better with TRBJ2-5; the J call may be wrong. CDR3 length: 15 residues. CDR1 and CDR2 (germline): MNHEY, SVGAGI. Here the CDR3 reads CASILTSGGWETQYF. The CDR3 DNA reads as TGTGCCAGCATCTTGACTAGCGGTGGATGGGAGACCCAGTACTTC.

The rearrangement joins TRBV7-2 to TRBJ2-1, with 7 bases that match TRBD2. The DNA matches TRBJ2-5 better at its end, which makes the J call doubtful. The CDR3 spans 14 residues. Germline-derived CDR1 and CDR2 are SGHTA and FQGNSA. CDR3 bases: TGTGCCAGCAGCTTGGCGCGGGAGTATGAGACCCAGTACTTC. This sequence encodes CASSLAREYETQYF.

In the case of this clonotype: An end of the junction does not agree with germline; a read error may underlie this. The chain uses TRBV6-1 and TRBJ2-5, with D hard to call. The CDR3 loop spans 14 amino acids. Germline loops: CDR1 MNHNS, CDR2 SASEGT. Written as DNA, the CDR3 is TGTGCGAGCAGCGAAGCCCGTGCCACAGATACCCAGTACTTC. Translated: CASSEARATDTQYF.

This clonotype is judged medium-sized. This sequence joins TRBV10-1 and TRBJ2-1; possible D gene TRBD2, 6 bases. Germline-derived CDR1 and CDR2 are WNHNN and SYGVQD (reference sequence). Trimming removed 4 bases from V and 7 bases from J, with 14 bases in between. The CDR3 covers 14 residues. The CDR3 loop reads CASSGTGAMNEQFF. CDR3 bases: TGCGCCAGCAGTGGTACGGGAGCAATGAATGAGCAGTTCTTC.

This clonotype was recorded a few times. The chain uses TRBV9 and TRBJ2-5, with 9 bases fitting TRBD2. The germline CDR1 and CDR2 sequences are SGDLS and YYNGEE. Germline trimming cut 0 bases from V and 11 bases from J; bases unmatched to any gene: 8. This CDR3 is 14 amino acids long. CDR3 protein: CASSVGSSGSKQYF. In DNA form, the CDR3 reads TGTGCCAGCAGCGTAGGTAGTAGCGGGAGCAAGCAGTACTTC.

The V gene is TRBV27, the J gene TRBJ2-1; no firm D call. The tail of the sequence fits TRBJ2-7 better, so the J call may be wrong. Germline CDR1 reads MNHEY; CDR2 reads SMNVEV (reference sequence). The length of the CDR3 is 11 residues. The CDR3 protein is CASSSSDEQYF. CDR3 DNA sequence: TGTGCCAGCAGTTCCAGTGACGAGCAGTACTTC.

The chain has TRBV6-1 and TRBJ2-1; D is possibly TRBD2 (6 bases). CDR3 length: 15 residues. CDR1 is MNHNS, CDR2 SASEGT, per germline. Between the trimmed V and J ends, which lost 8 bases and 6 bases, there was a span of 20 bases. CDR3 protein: CASEREKGYSNEQFF. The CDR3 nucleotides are TGTGCCAGCGAACGGGAGAAGGGCTACTCCAATGAGCAGTTCTTC.